Shown below are 11 T cell receptor beta chains from a single sample sequenced in a study of blood T cell repertoires in COVID-19. Generated by immunoSEQ multiplex PCR, the TCRdb table keeps only in-frame clones and is missing some. The sample has tens of thousands of clones, roughly 91% seen once. Sequencing was performed on peripheral blood. The source of these receptors is a woman aged 60 to 75 with active COVID-19.

The CDR3, as DNA: TGTGCCAGCTCACGAGAGGGACTAGGGGAGACCCAGTACTTC. Amino acids: CASSREGLGETQYF. This chain links TRBV18 with TRBJ2-5; the match to TRBD2 covers 8 bases. Germline CDR1 and CDR2: KGHSH and LQKENI. The CDR3 sequence is 14 residues long. The V segment lost 4 bases and the J segment 5 bases; nucleotides outside the gene matches: 6.

The genes are TRBV6-5 and TRBJ1-1; perhaps TRBD1 as D (5 bases). V was pared by 5 bases and J by 1 base, with 11 bases between. CDR3 length: 14 amino acids. CDR1 MNHEY and CDR2 SVGAGI come from the germline V gene. Here the CDR3 reads CASSMGLRNTEAFF. The CDR3 region has the DNA TGTGCCAGCAGTATGGGACTCCGGAACACTGAAGCTTTCTTT.

J is TRBJ2-1 and V is TRBV6-5, with TRBD1 as a possible D gene (5 bases). Germline-derived CDR1 and CDR2 are MNHEY and SVGAGI. The length of the CDR3 is 15 residues. V was cut by 5 bases and J by 0 bases, with 11 bases left in between. Here the CDR3 DNA reads TGTGCCAGCAGTAACGGACACCCCTCCTACAATGAGCAGTTCTTC. Its translation is CASSNGHPSYNEQFF.

DNA for the CDR3: TGTGCCAGCAGCTTAATGTCCAGAACACAAGAGACCCAGTACTTC. Amino acid sequence: CASSLMSRTQETQYF. The chain links TRBV7-6 to TRBJ2-5, with D uncertain. Trimming cost V 2 bases and J 2 bases, with 12 bases left between them. Germline V gene data show CDR1 as SGHVS and CDR2 as FNYEAQ. The CDR3 covers 15 residues.

This chain connects TRBV4-1 to TRBJ1-6; TRBD1 matches at 11 bases. With V trimmed by 3 bases and J by 10 bases, 11 bases remained unmatched. Germline lookup yields CDR1 MGHRA and CDR2 YSYEKL. The CDR3 is 17 residues long. The CDR3 coding sequence is TGCGCCAGCAGCCAGGACTCCGCCGGGACAGGGGGATCACCCCTCCACTTT. This codes for CASSQDSAGTGGSPLHF.

The gene calls are TRBV7-6 and TRBJ2-7; TRBD2 agrees at 10 bases. V shed 5 bases, J shed 5 bases, and the junction held 18 bases outside the gene matches. In germline, CDR1 is SGHVS, CDR2 FNYEAQ. The CDR3 has 18 amino acids. The CDR3 spells CASSRGPAGGPEKNEQYF. In DNA form, the CDR3 reads TGTGCCAGCAGCCGCGGGCCAGCGGGGGGGCCAGAAAAGAACGAGCAGTACTTC.

V is TRBV4-2 and J is TRBJ2-1; 8 bases match TRBD2. Trimming removed 0 bases from V and 5 bases from J; junction bases left unmatched: 9. The CDR3 has 17 residues. Looked up from germline, CDR1 is LGHNA and CDR2 is YNFKEQ. The CDR3 spells CASSQDMAGGGDNEQFF. The CDR3 DNA is TGTGCCAGCAGCCAAGATATGGCGGGGGGAGGGGACAATGAGCAGTTCTTC.

In DNA, the CDR3 is TGTGCCAGCAACACGCGGGGGGAGGCGGCAGATACGCAGTATTTT. Translating gives CASNTRGEAADTQYF. The chain couples TRBV9 to TRBJ2-3; 8 nucleotides line up with TRBD2. The CDR3 covers 15 residues. The germline CDR1 and CDR2 sequences are SGDLS and YYNGEE. V was clipped by 6 bases and J by 4 bases; unmatched bases: 10.

The V gene is TRBV7-8, the J gene TRBJ2-5; TRBD2 agrees at 11 bases. The CDR3 has 15 residues. Trimming removed 4 bases from V and 4 bases from J; junction bases left unmatched: 5. Germline values: CDR1 SGHVS, CDR2 FQNEAQ. The CDR3 is CASSWVAGGRETQYF. The CDR3 DNA follows: TGTGCCAGCAGCTGGGTAGCGGGGGGGCGAGAGACCCAGTACTTC.

V gene TRBV19 combines with J gene TRBJ1-2, with 7 positions matching TRBD1. CDR1 is LNHDA, CDR2 SQIVND, per germline (reference sequence). The V gene end was trimmed by 6 bases and the J gene end by 2 bases; junction bases not matched to a gene: 6. This CDR3 has 14 residues. CDR3 region: CASSFRDSNYGYTF. The CDR3 region has the DNA TGTGCCAGTAGCTTCCGGGACAGCAACTATGGCTACACCTTC. Based on the CDR3 plus reference TRBV19 and TRBJ1-2, the full variable domain is DGGITQSPKYLFRKEGQNVTLSCEQNLNHDAMYWYRQDPGQGLRLIYYSQIVNDFQKGDIAEGYSVSREKKESFPLTVTSAQKNPTAFYLCASSFRDSNYGYTFGSGTRLTVV.

The chain carries TRBV6-5 and TRBJ2-6; D gene ambiguous. V lost 7 bases and J 0 bases, leaving 7 bases between the germline ends. Germline CDR1 MNHEY, CDR2 SVGAGI. CDR3 length equals 14 residues. The CDR3 DNA is TGTGCCAGCATGTTCAGCTCTGGGGCCAACGTCCTGACTTTC. Translating gives CASMFSSGANVLTF.